What follows are 8 T cell receptor beta chains derived from one specimen sequenced in a study of CD8 T cells in Susac syndrome. Reverse transcription of roughly 0.5 to 1 ug RNA was performed with random hexamers. Using its own MiXCR run on the immunoSEQ multiplex PCR reads, TCRdb lists one record per CDR3 protein. The repertoire includes some 160,000 distinct CDR3 sequences, approximately 94% of them detected once, and around 0.08% sits in the top ten. The sequencing input was CD4+ T cells from PBMCs. The origin of the receptors is a human donor with Susac syndrome.

This sequence joins TRBV2 and TRBJ2-6; possibly TRBD2 for D (6 bases). The V end was cut by 9 bases, the J end by 2 bases, with 14 bases between. Germline CDR1 reads SNHLY; CDR2 reads FYNNEI. CDR3 length equals 15 residues. Written as DNA, the CDR3 is TGTGCCAGTCGCGAAGGGGAGGCTGGGGCCAACGTCCTGACTTTC. Translated, it gives CASREGEAGANVLTF.

The chain carries TRBV4-1 and TRBJ2-7; D could derive from TRBD1 or TRBD2 (5 bases each). The germline V gene encodes CDR1 MGHRA and CDR2 YSYEKL. The ends were cut back, 1 base at V and 5 bases at J, with 15 bases in the middle. The CDR3 has 15 amino acids. CDR3 amino acids: CASSQVGTGTHEQYF. In DNA, the CDR3 is TGCGCCAGCAGCCAAGTTGGGACGGGGACCCACGAGCAGTACTTC.

This sequence joins TRBV7-9 and TRBJ2-7; D possibly matches TRBD1 or TRBD2 (6 bases each). The CDR3 runs to 14 residues. Per the germline V gene, CDR1 is SEHNR and CDR2 is FQNEAQ (reference sequence). V lost 5 bases to trimming and J lost 4 bases, with 15 bases between them. The CDR3 protein is CASSPDWGAYEQYF. The DNA of the CDR3 is TGTGCCAGCAGCCCGGACTGGGGGGCGTACGAGCAGTACTTC.

The gene calls are TRBV16 and TRBJ2-7, with D unresolved. Per germline, CDR1 KGHSY and CDR2 FQNENV. V was cut by 1 base and J by 3 bases, with 7 bases left in between. The CDR3 has 13 residues. CDR3 in DNA: TGTGCCAGCAGCCAATTCGGGTACTACGAGCAGTACTTC. It translates to CASSQFGYYEQYF.

The chain joins TRBV12-3 or TRBV12-4 to TRBJ2-1; 11 bases fit TRBD2. The CDR3 is made up of 15 amino acids. Trimming at V came to 6 bases and at J to 8 bases, leaving 9 bases not matched to a gene. The CDR3 DNA follows: TGTGCCAGCAGACGCACTAGCGGGAGTGCTGATGAGCAGTTCTTC. Translated, it gives CASRRTSGSADEQFF.

The chain is built from TRBV5-1 and TRBJ2-1, with TRBD1 matching over 10 bases. The junction had 5 bases not matched to a gene; V was cut back by 5 bases and J by 3 bases. Germline CDR1 SGHRS, CDR2 YFSETQ. The CDR3 has 15 residues. The CDR3 here is CASSTGTGVYNEQFF. CDR3 nucleotides: TGCGCCAGCAGTACCGGGACAGGGGTCTACAATGAGCAGTTCTTC.

The CDR3 is CASWATTGSNTGELFF. The CDR3 DNA is TGTGCCAGCTGGGCGACGACAGGTTCGAACACCGGGGAGCTGTTTTTT. The V gene is TRBV6-1, the J gene TRBJ2-2; perhaps TRBD1 as D (6 bases). Per the germline V gene, CDR1 is MNHNS and CDR2 is SASEGT. V lost 8 bases and J lost 0, with 16 bases in between. The CDR3 spans 16 residues.

The genes are TRBV18 and TRBJ2-5; the match to TRBD1 covers 7 bases. Trimming removed 2 bases from V and 3 bases from J; junction bases left unmatched: 6. This CDR3 contains 15 residues. Germline V lookup: CDR1 KGHSH, CDR2 LQKENI. The CDR3 DNA is TGTGCCAGCTCACCAACCGGGACAGTAAAAGAGACCCAGTACTTC. It encodes CASSPTGTVKETQYF.